This T cell receptor (beta chain) was captured in a study of T cell responses to AZD1222 COVID-19 vaccine. Study outcomes and limitations: Recipients of AZD1222 seropositive at baseline numbered only five or six.

Trimming pared 6 bases from V and 0 bases from J, leaving 11 bases between. The germline CDR1 and CDR2 sequences are MNHEY and SVGAGI. The CDR3 length is 14 residues. Concerning this clone: Its specificity is unknown. Other nucleotide sequences in the sample specify the same CDR3.

Clones were sequenced by immunoSEQ multiplex PCR, and TCRdb holds only the in-frame ones, with some missing. The sample records 110,000 to 150,000 clones, over 90% being singletons. Here the sequenced sample was peripheral blood, taken on day 0 of AZD1222 vaccination. The TCR originated in an adult in good health. The genes are TRBV6-5 and TRBJ1-2, with D hard to call. CDR3 coding DNA: TGTGCCAGCAGCCCCGGACGGACTAACTATGGCTACACCTTC. The encoded protein is CASSPGRTNYGYTF.